The 15 T cell receptor beta chains given below trace back to one sample, sequenced in a study of tumor and adjacent non-tumor tissue in lung cancer. The template was RNA from unsorted bulk tissue. Three rounds of nested PCR, following a modified ARM-PCR protocol, produced the TCRbeta library. TCRdb reprocessed the multiplex PCR reads via MiXCR and lists one record per CDR3 protein. The top ten hold over 12% of the sample, which has approximately 79,000 distinct CDR3 sequences, around 57% seen once. Sequenced material: lung tumor tissue. The receptors here all came from a man between 65 and 80 years old with non-small cell lung cancer.

To note about this clonotype: A much larger clone sits a single nucleotide away, making a read error possible. The chain employs TRBV7-9 and TRBJ2-5; the D is unclear. From germline, CDR1 is SEHNR and CDR2 FQNEAQ (reference sequence). The length of the CDR3 is 11 residues. V was trimmed by 4 bases and J by 3 bases, leaving 3 bases between them. The CDR3 loop is CASSCKETQYF. DNA of the CDR3: TGTGCCAGCAGCTGCAAAGAGACCCAGTACTTC. Together with reference TRBV7-9 and TRBJ2-5, the CDR3 gives the full variable domain: DTGVSQNPRHKITKRGQNVTFRCDPISEHNRLYWYRQTLGQGPEFLTYFQNEAQLEKSRLLSDRFSAERPKGSFSTLEIQRTEQGDSAMYLCASSCKETQYFGPGTRLLVL.

The table lists this clonotype with a count of one. Its ends do not fully match the called genes, so a read error is possible. The gene calls are TRBV24-1 and TRBJ1-5, with D unresolved. The CDR3 spans 13 residues. The germline V gene encodes CDR1 KGHDR and CDR2 SFDVKD. CDR3 amino acids: CATSDMANQPQHF. CDR3 in DNA: TGTGCGACCAGTGACATGGCCAATCAGCCCCAGCATTTT.

There are a few counts of this clonotype. This sequence joins TRBV6-6 and TRBJ2-7; D could derive from TRBD1 or TRBD2 (5 bases each). CDR1 is MNHNY, CDR2 SVGAGI, per germline (reference sequence). Trimming took 6 bases from V and 2 from J, leaving 26 bases between them. This CDR3 contains 18 residues. The CDR3 reads CASSPASAQRGRPYEQYF. CDR3 nucleotides: TGTGCCAGCAGCCCGGCGTCTGCCCAAAGGGGACGCCCCTACGAGCAGTACTTC.

This chain joins TRBV12-3 or TRBV12-4 and TRBJ2-7; 9 nucleotides align to TRBD1. The junction had 12 bases not matched to a gene; V was cut back by 6 bases and J by 3 bases. The CDR3 loop spans 16 amino acids. CDR3 protein: CASRLIGQGPYYEQYF. The CDR3 DNA is TGTGCCAGCAGACTCATCGGACAGGGGCCCTACTACGAGCAGTACTTC.

The V gene is TRBV6-6, the J gene TRBJ2-6; D perhaps matches TRBD1 (5 bases). The V end lost 5 bases, the J end lost 16 bases, and 24 bases lay between the germline ends. CDR3 length: 15 residues. Germline V lookup: CDR1 MNHNY, CDR2 SVGAGI (reference sequence). In DNA, the CDR3 is TGTGCCAGCAGTCTAACAAGCTCTGGGGCCAAAGTTCTGACTTTC. It yields the protein CASSLTSSGAKVLTF.

This clonotype showed up many times. The V and J genes are TRBV10-3 and TRBJ2-7, with D uncertain. There are 11 residues in the CDR3. Germline V CDR1 and CDR2: ENHRY, SYGVKD. V gave up 6 bases and J gave up 7 bases, with 10 bases separating them. CDR3 nucleotide sequence: TGTGCCATCAGCACAGATACGGAGCAGTACTTC. This translates into CAISTDTEQYF.

J is TRBJ1-2 and V is TRBV5-1, with no clear D. In germline, CDR1 is SGHRS, CDR2 YFSETQ. There are 14 residues in the CDR3. The V end lost 3 bases, the J end lost 4 bases, and 13 bases lay between the germline ends. Here the CDR3 reads CASSSLTVSYGYTF. The CDR3 region has the DNA TGCGCCAGCAGCTCGCTAACTGTCAGCTATGGCTACACCTTC.

This clonotype occurred many times. The chain links TRBV6-1 to TRBJ1-1; D unclear. CDR1 MNHNS and CDR2 SASEGT come from the germline V gene. V shed 8 bases and J shed 8 bases, with 12 bases lying between them. The CDR3 spans 11 residues. CDR3 amino acids: CASSLAREAFF. As DNA, the CDR3 is TGTGCCAGCTCGTTGGCCAGAGAAGCTTTCTTT.

As regards this clonotype: An end of the junction does not agree with germline; a read error may underlie this. The chain has TRBV11-2 and TRBJ2-7; D possibly corresponds to TRBD1 (6 bases). Germline CDR1 and CDR2: SGHAT and FQNNGV. This CDR3 is built from 12 residues. The DNA of the CDR3 is TGTGTCAGCAACCCCACAGGGTACAAGCAGTACTTC. It codes for CVSNPTGYKQYF. Full variable domain (rest looked up from reference TRBV11-2 and TRBJ2-7): EAGVAQSPRYKIIEKRQSVAFWCNPISGHATLYWYQQILGQGPKLLIQFQNNGVVDDSQLPKDRFSAERLKGVDSTLKIQPAKLEDSAVYLCVSNPTGYKQYFGPGTRLTVT.

This clonotype was seen at least ten times. The chain recombines TRBV6-5 with TRBJ2-7, with D possibly matching TRBD2 (6 bases). The CDR3 extends over 14 amino acids. Trimming took 6 bases from V and 4 from J, leaving 16 bases between them. Germline V gene sequence: CDR1 MNHEY, CDR2 SVGAGI. DNA for the CDR3: TGTGCCAGCAGCCCGGGGAGGCGACGTTACGAGCAGTACTTC. The encoded protein is CASSPGRRRYEQYF.

Comment on this clonotype: Germline is not matched at one junction end, which may reflect a read error. The gene calls are TRBV11-1 and TRBJ2-5; D is uncertain. Germline values: CDR1 SGHAT, CDR2 FQDESV (reference sequence). This CDR3 contains 15 residues. The CDR3 here is CVGSLAETPEETLYF. The CDR3 nucleotides read TGTGTCGGCAGCTTGGCCGAGACACCCGAGGAGACCCTGTACTTC. The full variable domain, with the rest looked up from reference TRBV11-1 and TRBJ2-5, is EAEVAQSPRYKITEKSQAVAFWCDPISGHATLYWYRQILGQGPELLVQFQDESVVDDSQLPKDRFSAERLKGVDSTLKIQPAELGDSAMYLCVGSLAETPEETLYFGPGTRLLVL.

Many counts were recorded for this clonotype. The CDR3 region is CASSTDRGYEQYF. The CDR3 DNA follows: TGTGCCAGCAGCACGGACAGGGGGTACGAGCAGTACTTC. This chain uses TRBV5-4 with TRBJ2-7, with 10 bases that match TRBD1. Looked up from germline, CDR1 is SGHNT and CDR2 is YYREEE (reference sequence). This CDR3 has 13 amino acids. Losses at the gene ends were 4 bases for V and 4 bases for J; bases not matched to a gene: 2.

As concerns this clonotype: Germline is not matched at one junction end, which may reflect a read error. The chain couples TRBV11-2 to TRBJ2-3; no firm D call. The germline gives CDR1 SGHAT, CDR2 FQNNGV. The CDR3 totals 15 residues. CDR3 protein: CASSLLSVSRDTQYF. The CDR3, as DNA: TGCGCCAGCAGCTTACTATCGGTCAGCAGAGATACGCAGTATTTT.

The CDR3 DNA sequence: TGTGCCAGCAGCCAGACGCCGGTAGGGGACCCGGAGACCCAGTACTTC. This sequence encodes CASSQTPVGDPETQYF. V usage is TRBV5-4 and J usage is TRBJ2-5; possibly TRBD1 or TRBD2 for D (5 bases each). The length of the CDR3 is 16 residues. Germline CDR1 and CDR2: SGHNT and YYREEE (reference sequence). Trimming removed 4 bases at V and 5 bases at J, with 21 bases between.

To note about this clonotype: A clone one base away is much larger, so this may be a read error. V is TRBV6-1 and J is TRBJ2-1; 11 positions match TRBD2. The CDR3 spans 16 residues. Per germline, CDR1 MNHNS and CDR2 SASEGT. The CDR3 spells CASSALAGVTNNERFF. CDR3 bases: TGTGCCAGCAGTGCACTAGCGGGGGTGACCAACAATGAGCGGTTCTTC.